Listed below are T cell receptor beta chains from one sample, sequenced in a study of blood T cells in healthy people across ages. TCRdb called the 5' RACE reads again in MiXCR, with one record for every CDR3 protein. The data show more than 900,000 distinct CDR3 sequences, almost 30% seen once. The same specimen was also included in a second study, on T cells of mothers and their children.

Sequenced material: blood. The receptors were sampled from a woman between 35 and 50 years old in good health. Both conserved end residues are part of each CDR3. Fields, in order: J gene, clone size, D gene, V gene, CDR3 protein, CDR3 DNA. The D gene is left open where the match is weak. The listing skips clone size in some rows; elsewhere it reads once, few, many or a size class.

TRBJ1-2	NA	NA	TRBV12-3/TRBV12-4	CASSLELKYGYTF	TGTGCCAGCAGTTTAGAGTTGAAGTATGGCTACACCTTC
TRBJ2-7	NA	NA	TRBV20-1	CSAGGGSGSVFEQYF	TGCAGTGCTGGGGGCGGATCGGGATCTGTCTTCGAGCAGTACTTC
TRBJ2-5	many	TRBD1	TRBV27	CASSGYRDRQETQYF	TGTGCCAGCAGTGGATACCGGGACAGGCAAGAGACCCAGTACTTC
TRBJ2-5	few	NA	TRBV7-2	CASSLLKVQETQYF	TGTGCCAGCAGCTTATTGAAGGTTCAAGAGACCCAGTACTTC
TRBJ2-1	NA	TRBD2	TRBV18	CASSPRAAGGQGEQFF	TGTGCCAGCTCACCACGTGCAGCGGGGGGGCAAGGTGAGCAGTTCTTC
TRBJ1-3	NA	NA	TRBV12-3/TRBV12-4	CASSDGTWGNTIYF	TGTGCCAGCAGTGACGGGACCTGGGGAAACACCATATATTTT
TRBJ1-5	NA	TRBD1	TRBV20-1	CSARGQGAKNQPQHF	TGCAGTGCTAGGGGTCAGGGGGCTAAAAATCAGCCCCAGCATTTT
TRBJ2-3	NA	NA	TRBV4-1	CASSQAPLLVSLPDTQYF	TGCGCCAGCAGCCAAGCCCCCCTACTAGTCTCCCTCCCAGATACGCAGTATTTT
TRBJ2-7	many	TRBD2	TRBV4-3	CASSQEEGGGSYEQYF	TGCGCCAGCAGCCAAGAGGAGGGCGGGGGGTCCTACGAGCAGTACTTC
TRBJ2-1	NA	TRBD2	TRBV11-3	CASSLAGTSGGPYNEQFF	TGTGCCAGCAGCTTAGCGGGGACTAGCGGGGGGCCGTATAATGAGCAGTTCTTC
TRBJ2-5	NA	NA	TRBV24-1	CATSDFTGAGETQYF	TGTGCCACCAGTGATTTCACAGGGGCGGGGGAGACCCAGTACTTC
TRBJ2-5	many	NA	TRBV20-1	CSANPGAKETQYF	TGCAGTGCCAATCCCGGGGCCAAAGAGACCCAGTACTTC
TRBJ2-7	NA	TRBD1	TRBV28	CASSGTGVAYEQYF	TGTGCCAGCAGTGGGACAGGGGTGGCCTACGAGCAGTACTTC
TRBJ1-2	many	TRBD1	TRBV5-1	CASSLTGVDGYGYTF	TGCGCCAGCAGCTTAACAGGGGTTGATGGCTATGGCTACACCTTC
TRBJ1-5	many	NA	TRBV7-9	CASSLADSQPQHF	TGTGCCAGCAGCTTAGCGGATTCACAGCCCCAGCATTTT
TRBJ2-3	many	NA	TRBV7-6	CASSPVHADTQYF	TGTGCCAGCAGTCCCGTTCATGCAGATACGCAGTATTTT
TRBJ2-1	few	NA	TRBV24-1	CATSDPKSSYNEQFF	TGTGCCACCAGTGATCCCAAGAGCTCCTACAATGAGCAGTTCTTC
TRBJ1-2	many	TRBD1	TRBV10-3	CAISGTGGSGYTF	TGTGCCATCAGCGGGACAGGGGGATCTGGCTACACCTTC
TRBJ1-4	few	NA	TRBV18	CASSPQANSNEKLFF	TGTGCCAGCTCACCACAGGCTAATTCTAATGAAAAACTGTTTTTT
TRBJ1-2	many	NA	TRBV21-1	CASSKWAANYGYTF	TGTGCCAGCAGCAAATGGGCAGCTAACTATGGCTACACCTTC
TRBJ2-1	many	NA	TRBV20-1	CSARIYRPPSYNEQFF	TGCAGTGCTAGAATCTACCGGCCTCCCTCCTACAATGAGCAGTTCTTC
TRBJ2-7	many	TRBD1	TRBV28	CASSAPGQGIHEQYF	TGTGCCAGCAGTGCTCCGGGACAGGGCATCCACGAGCAGTACTTC
TRBJ1-2	NA	NA	TRBV4-1	CASSQDQRAPYGYTF	TGCGCCAGCAGCCAAGATCAACGGGCTCCCTATGGCTACACCTTC
TRBJ1-6	NA	TRBD1	TRBV5-4	CASSPQDGTGEGSPLHF	TGTGCCAGCAGCCCTCAGGATGGGACAGGGGAAGGATCACCCCTCCACTTT
TRBJ1-5	NA	TRBD1	TRBV4-3	CASSQDLPGQGTYSNQPQHF	TGCGCCAGCAGCCAAGATCTTCCGGGACAGGGGACCTATAGCAATCAGCCCCAGCATTTT
TRBJ2-3	few	TRBD1	TRBV20-1	CSARAQLGQGLPDTQYF	TGCAGTGCTAGAGCCCAGCTGGGACAGGGTTTGCCAGATACGCAGTATTTT